This T cell receptor beta chain comes out of a study of CD8 T cells in ankylosing spondylitis. Overall study results and limits: Several highly homologous variants made up a TCR beta motif that seemed to typify ankylosing spondylitis blood.

The CDR3 is made up of 15 amino acids. V gave up 6 bases and J gave up 1 base; unmatched junction bases: 5. This clonotype was seen at least ten times. Its cognate antigen is unknown. TCRdb reprocessed the 5' RACE reads via MiXCR and lists one record per CDR3 protein. The repertoire has approximately 90,000 distinct CDR3 sequences, roughly 8.3% of them found once; the top ten carry around 10%. What was sequenced was blood, either unsorted or a sorted T cell fraction (not recorded which). This chain links TRBV12-3 or TRBV12-4 with TRBJ2-7, with 11 bases that match TRBD2. The sequence derives from a male donor with ankylosing spondylitis or in good health (not recorded which). The CDR3 protein is CASRATSGRSYEQYF. As DNA, the CDR3 is TGTGCCAGCAGGGCTACTAGCGGGAGATCCTACGAGCAGTACTTC.